One sample yielded the 23 T cell receptor beta chains listed below, sequenced in a study of regulatory T cells in long-lasting Graves disease. Time point noted: newly diagnosed GD, antithyroid drugs for less than 3 months. PBMC-extracted RNA yielded the TCR library. CDR3-region Arm-PCR and iRepertoire HTBI primers produced the TCR beta libraries. TCRdb called the multiplex PCR reads again in MiXCR, with one record for every CDR3 protein. The top ten clones hold approximately 12% of a sample with 200,000 to 250,000 distinct CDR3 sequences, approximately 18% of them seen once. These data are also associated with another study on T cells in Graves' hyperthyroidism and ophthalmopathy.

The sample here was peripheral blood mononuclear cells (PBMCs), taken at new diagnosis, from a patient treated with antithyroid drugs. These receptor sequences come from a woman aged 30 to 39 with Graves disease.

This clonotype was counted between two and nine times. It may be a read error: a sequence one base away is much more abundant. The rearrangement joins TRBV11-3 to TRBJ2-1; D is unresolved. The CDR3 is made up of 11 amino acids. Germline lookup yields CDR1 SGHNT and CDR2 YENEEA. The CDR3 region has the DNA TGTGCCGGCAGCTTTCAGAATGAGCAGTTCTTC. Translating it yields CAGSFQNEQFF.

This chain uses TRBV12-3 or TRBV12-4 with TRBJ1-1, with D unresolved. V lost 7 bases, J lost 6 bases, and 18 bases lay in between. This CDR3 comprises 14 residues. As DNA, the CDR3 is TGTGCCAGCAATCAACAGATGGGAAGCTCTGAAGCTTTCTTT. This gives the protein CASNQQMGSSEAFF.

This clonotype was counted a few times. This may arise from a read error, as a much more abundant clone is one base away. The chain has TRBV11-2 and TRBJ1-4, with TRBD1 as a possible D gene (6 bases). This CDR3 has 14 residues. Germline lookup yields CDR1 SGHAT and CDR2 FQNNGV. The CDR3 reads CASSSQGFREKPFF. The DNA for the CDR3 is TGTGCCAGCAGCAGCCAGGGGTTCCGTGAAAAACCGTTTTTT.

CDR3 loop: CASRLDRNLHEQYF. The CDR3 bases are TGTGCCAGCAGGCTGGACAGGAACCTCCACGAGCAGTACTTC. This rearrangement joins TRBV6-1 to TRBJ2-7, with 7 bases lining up with TRBD1. The CDR3 runs to 14 residues. Germline V gene lookup returns CDR1 MNHNS and CDR2 SASEGT. The ends lost 6 bases at V and 5 bases at J; junction bases unmatched: 10.

In its sample, this clonotype was seen many times. The chain recombines TRBV6-4 with TRBJ2-6; D remains ambiguous. The CDR3 totals 15 residues. Germline V lookup: CDR1 MRHNA, CDR2 SNTAGT. Trimming removed 3 bases at V and 4 bases at J, with 10 bases between. The CDR3 reads CASSEKWAGANVLTF. The CDR3, as DNA: TGTGCCAGCAGTGAGAAGTGGGCCGGGGCCAACGTCCTGACTTTC.

This clonotype was counted at least ten times. The chain recombines TRBV12-3 or TRBV12-4 with TRBJ1-2; D remains unclear. V was trimmed by 1 base and J by 2 bases, leaving 14 bases between them. The CDR3 spans 16 residues. The CDR3 coding sequence is TGTGCCAGCAGTTTAGGGCTCGGTGGATTCAACTATGGCTACACCTTC. Its protein product is CASSLGLGGFNYGYTF.

This clonotype was counted ten times or more. The genes are TRBV6-5 and TRBJ1-1, with 11 bases aligning to TRBD1. The germline V gene encodes CDR1 MNHEY and CDR2 SVGAGI. This CDR3 has 15 amino acids. V lost 2 bases and J lost 5; bases outside the gene matches: 4. CDR3 sequence reads: CASSYGTGGATEAFF. The CDR3 nucleotides are TGTGCCAGCAGTTACGGGACAGGGGGAGCGACTGAAGCTTTCTTT.

This clonotype was counted many times. This rearrangement joins TRBV3-1 to TRBJ1-5; possibly TRBD1 for D (6 bases). From germline, CDR1 is LGHDT and CDR2 YNNKEL (reference sequence). V lost 5 bases, J lost 6 bases, and 17 bases lay in between. The CDR3 loop spans 15 amino acids. The CDR3 here is CASSARGGMGQPQHF. For the CDR3, the DNA is TGTGCCAGCAGCGCCCGAGGGGGGATGGGTCAGCCCCAGCATTTT.

The J gene is TRBJ2-3, the V gene TRBV2; the match to TRBD1 covers 11 bases. The CDR3 is 14 amino acids. Losses at the gene ends were 6 bases for V and 5 bases for J; bases not matched to a gene: 4. CDR1 and CDR2 (germline): SNHLY, FYNNEI. Written as DNA, the CDR3 is TGTGCCAGCAGCAAGGACAGGGGGCGAGATACGCAGTATTTT. It yields the protein CASSKDRGRDTQYF.

This clonotype came up many times. This rearrangement joins TRBV11-1 to TRBJ1-1; a possible D gene is TRBD1 (6 bases). V lost 0 bases to trimming and J lost 9 bases, with 14 bases between them. The CDR3 has 14 residues. Germline lookup yields CDR1 SGHAT and CDR2 FQDESV (reference sequence). CDR3 nucleotide sequence: TGTGCCAGCAGCTTAGCGCACGGCCGGGGGCAAGCTTTCTTT. Translation gives CASSLAHGRGQAFF.

The chain has TRBV20-1 and TRBJ2-2; 8 nucleotides line up with TRBD1. Germline trimming cut 5 bases from V and 3 bases from J; bases unmatched to any gene: 2. Germline values: CDR1 DFQATT, CDR2 SNEGSKA (reference sequence). The CDR3 contains 13 residues. CDR3 in amino acids: CSAQDRDTGELFF. The CDR3 DNA reads TGCAGTGCTCAGGACAGGGACACCGGGGAGCTGTTTTTT.

This clonotype was counted ten times or more. The rearrangement links TRBV15 to TRBJ2-1; no reliable D call. The germline CDR1 and CDR2 sequences are LNHNV and YYDKDF (reference sequence). The CDR3 contains 17 residues. Trimming left V 0 bases short and J 6 bases short, with 18 bases between. In DNA form, the CDR3 reads TGTGCCACCAGCAGAGATGTGGCATCCTCCCCCCCCAATGAGCAGTTCTTC. Its protein product is CATSRDVASSPPNEQFF.

V and J are TRBV7-6 and TRBJ2-5; a weak D match, TRBD2 (5 bases). Germline CDR1 reads SGHVS; CDR2 reads FNYEAQ. Trimming left V 3 bases short and J 1 base short, with 9 bases between. CDR3 length: 14 amino acids. The CDR3 sequence is CASSLSSSQETQYF. DNA of the CDR3: TGTGCCAGCAGCTTGTCTAGCTCCCAAGAGACCCAGTACTTC.

Details on this clonotype: It may be a read error: a sequence one base away is much more abundant. The chain uses TRBV12-3 or TRBV12-4 and TRBJ1-4; D perhaps matches TRBD1 (5 bases). This CDR3 is 14 amino acids long. V was clipped by 3 bases and J by 7 bases, with 12 bases between them. CDR3 sequence: CASSFQGMIEKLFF. CDR3 in DNA: TGTGCCAGCAGTTTCCAGGGAATGATTGAAAAACTGTTTTTT.

This clonotype was seen at least ten times. The gene calls are TRBV7-3 and TRBJ2-1, with D perhaps matching TRBD2 (5 bases). The CDR3 spans 15 residues. Between the trimmed V and J ends, which lost 5 bases and 6 bases, there was a span of 17 bases. CDR1 is SGHTA, CDR2 FQGTGA, per germline. CDR3 coding DNA: TGTGCCAGCAGCCCCCGTAGCGAACCAGGCAATGAGCAGTTCTTC. This encodes CASSPRSEPGNEQFF. The full variable domain, with the rest looked up from reference TRBV7-3 and TRBJ2-1, is GAGVSQTPSNKVTEKGKYVELRCDPISGHTALYWYRQSLGQGPEFLIYFQGTGAADDSGLPNDRFFAVRPEGSVSTLKIQRTERGDSAVYLCASSPRSEPGNEQFFGPGTRLTVL.

In its sample, this clonotype was seen many times. The rearrangement joins TRBV10-1 to TRBJ2-5, with 8 bases identical to TRBD2. The length of the CDR3 is 15 residues. The germline V gene has CDR1 WNHNN and CDR2 SYGVQD (reference sequence). V was pared by 5 bases and J by 5 bases, with 10 bases of the junction left unmatched. The CDR3 loop is CASSRSGTSFETQYF. Here the CDR3 DNA reads TGCGCCAGCAGTAGAAGCGGGACTAGTTTCGAGACCCAGTACTTC.

In nucleotides, the CDR3 is TGTGCCAGTAGTATCCCCGGGCCCTACGAGCAGTACTTC. Protein product: CASSIPGPYEQYF. The chain is built from TRBV19 and TRBJ2-7; no clear D. Germline V gene data show CDR1 as LNHDA and CDR2 as SQIVND (reference sequence). The CDR3 extends over 13 amino acids. Trimming left V 3 bases short and J 2 bases short, with 8 bases between.

This clonotype was recorded at least ten times. V gene TRBV7-9 combines with J gene TRBJ1-6; TRBD1 agrees at 7 bases. V shed 5 bases and J 7 bases; nucleotides not matched to a gene: 5. Germline lookup yields CDR1 SEHNR and CDR2 FQNEAQ (reference sequence). This CDR3 contains 14 residues. The chain's CDR3 is CASSLGTVNSPLHF. The CDR3 coding sequence is TGTGCCAGCAGCCTAGGGACAGTGAATTCACCCCTCCACTTT.

The table lists this clonotype with many counts. CDR3: CASSPSDTYEQYF. In DNA form, the CDR3 reads TGTGCCAGCTCACCTTCAGATACCTACGAGCAGTACTTC. The rearrangement uses TRBV18 and TRBJ2-7; D not certain. This CDR3 contains 13 residues. In germline, CDR1 is KGHSH, CDR2 LQKENI. The V and J ends lost 3 bases and 2 bases respectively, with 8 bases between them.

This clonotype has a count of ten or more. This chain uses TRBV3-1 with TRBJ1-6; the D gene is possibly TRBD1 (5 bases). Trimming took 4 bases from V and 0 from J, leaving 10 bases between them. Per germline, CDR1 LGHDT and CDR2 YNNKEL (reference sequence). This CDR3 contains 16 residues. CDR3 sequence (DNA): TGTGCCAGCAGCCCCGGGGGGAGCTCCTATAATTCACCCCTCCACTTT. Residues: CASSPGGSSYNSPLHF.

This clonotype was seen many times. The chain joins TRBV27 to TRBJ1-1; TRBD1 matches 8 bases. The germline CDR1 and CDR2 sequences are MNHEY and SMNVEV (reference sequence). The trim removed 8 bases at V and 3 bases at J, leaving 5 bases unmatched. The CDR3 runs to 13 residues. The CDR3 protein is CASQDREDTEAFF. The CDR3 DNA follows: TGTGCCAGCCAGGACAGGGAGGACACTGAAGCTTTCTTT.

Many counts were recorded for this clonotype. CDR3 nucleotide sequence: TGTGCCAGCAGTCTCAACAGGGCCCTCACCGGGGAGCTGTTTTTT. It translates to CASSLNRALTGELFF. The chain is built from TRBV28 and TRBJ2-2; TRBD1 is a possible D gene (6 bases). This CDR3 contains 15 residues. Germline V gene data show CDR1 as MDHEN and CDR2 as SYDVKM. V dropped 5 bases and J dropped 4 bases, with 14 bases sitting between them.

In this sample, this clonotype turned up many times. The V and J genes are TRBV24-1 and TRBJ2-1; the match to TRBD1 covers 9 bases. The junction had 7 bases not matched to a gene; V was cut back by 8 bases and J by 6 bases. Germline lookup yields CDR1 KGHDR and CDR2 SFDVKD. This CDR3 is 14 amino acids long. The CDR3 loop is CATTTGGPGNEQFF. The CDR3 DNA reads TGTGCCACCACCACAGGGGGCCCCGGCAATGAGCAGTTCTTC.